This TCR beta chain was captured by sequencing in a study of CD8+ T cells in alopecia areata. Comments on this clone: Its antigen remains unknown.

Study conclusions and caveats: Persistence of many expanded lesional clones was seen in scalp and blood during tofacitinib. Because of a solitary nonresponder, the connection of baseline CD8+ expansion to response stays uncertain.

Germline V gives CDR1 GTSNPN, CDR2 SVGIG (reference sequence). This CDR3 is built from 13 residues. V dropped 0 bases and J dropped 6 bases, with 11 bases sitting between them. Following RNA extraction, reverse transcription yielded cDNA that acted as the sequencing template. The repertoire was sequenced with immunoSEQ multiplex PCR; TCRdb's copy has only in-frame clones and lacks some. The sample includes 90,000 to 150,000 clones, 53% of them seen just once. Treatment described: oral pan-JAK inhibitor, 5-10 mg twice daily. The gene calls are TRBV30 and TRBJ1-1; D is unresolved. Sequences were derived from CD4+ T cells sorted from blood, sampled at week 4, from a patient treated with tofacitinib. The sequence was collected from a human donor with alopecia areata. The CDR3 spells CAWSVRQTPEAFF. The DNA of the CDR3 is TGTGCCTGGAGTGTACGCCAGACCCCTGAAGCTTTCTTT.